This is a list of T cell receptor beta chains from one sample in a study of blood T cell repertoires in COVID-19. The assay was immunoSEQ multiplex PCR, and TCRdb's table has in-frame clones only and misses some. The sample shows about 400,000 clones, more than 80% of them seen only once. Sequencing was carried out using peripheral blood. The receptors stem from a middle-aged man with acute or convalescent COVID-19. Both conserved end residues are part of each CDR3. D genes are given only for firm matches. Not every row has a clone size; where given, it reads once, few, many or a size class.

j_gene | v_gene | d_gene | abundance | CDR3aa | CDR3nt
TRBJ2-1 | TRBV19 | TRBD1 | . | CASSFRTGVDEQFF | TGTGCCAGTAGTTTCAGGACAGGGGTGGATGAGCAGTTCTTC
TRBJ2-7 | TRBV28 | . | . | CASSELYEQYF | TGTGCCAGCAGTGAACTATACGAGCAGTACTTC
TRBJ2-7 | TRBV5-6 | TRBD1 | . | CASSLGTGYYEQYF | TGTGCCAGCAGCTTGGGGACAGGTTACTACGAGCAGTACTTC
TRBJ2-5 | TRBV13 | TRBD2 | . | CASSESSGQETQYF | TGTGCCAGCAGCGAGAGTAGCGGGCAAGAGACCCAGTACTTC
TRBJ1-1 | TRBV28 | . | . | CASRGQGGMNTEAFF | TGTGCCAGCAGGGGGCAGGGAGGCATGAACACTGAAGCTTTCTTT
TRBJ1-6 | TRBV10-3 | . | . | CAISGAGASNSPLHF | TGTGCCATCAGTGGTGCGGGGGCAAGTAATTCACCCCTCCACTTT
TRBJ2-2 | TRBV5-1 | . | . | CASSPWTAGGELFF | TGCGCCAGCAGCCCCTGGACGGCGGGGGGGGAGCTGTTTTTT
TRBJ2-7 | TRBV2 | . | . | CASSESLAGGYEQYF | TGTGCCAGCAGTGAATCTCTAGCTGGAGGCTACGAGCAGTACTTC
TRBJ1-5 | TRBV3-1/TRBV3-2 | . | . | CASSQDLGQPQHF | TGTGCCAGCAGCCAAGATTTGGGCCAGCCCCAGCATTTT
TRBJ2-7 | TRBV29-1 | . | . | CSVVDQASSYEQYF | TGCAGCGTTGTAGATCAGGCGAGCTCCTACGAGCAGTACTTC
TRBJ1-5 | TRBV27 | . | . | CASSFRRGAGNQPQHF | TGTGCCAGCAGTTTCCGACGGGGGGCGGGGAATCAGCCCCAGCATTTT
TRBJ1-5 | TRBV4-1 | TRBD1 | . | CASSNRQGGSNQPQHF | TGCGCCAGCAGCAATCGACAGGGGGGTAGCAATCAGCCCCAGCATTTT
TRBJ2-6 | TRBV28 | TRBD1 | . | CASSFLSRGTSGANVLTF | TGTGCCAGCAGTTTCCTCTCCAGGGGGACCTCTGGGGCCAACGTCCTGACTTTC
TRBJ2-2 | TRBV7-8 | . | . | CAYRRGSGELFF | TGTGCCTATCGGCGGGGCTCCGGGGAGCTGTTTTTT
TRBJ1-4 | TRBV21-1 | . | . | CASSKAPTEPNEKLFF | TGTGCCAGCAGCAAAGCGCCGACAGAACCTAATGAAAAACTGTTTTTT
TRBJ2-3 | TRBV18 | TRBD2 | . | CASSPELAGGEDTQYF | TGTGCCAGCTCACCAGAACTAGCGGGAGGTGAGGATACGCAGTATTTT
TRBJ2-1 | TRBV5-1 | . | . | CASSLEASEDEQFF | TGCGCCAGCAGCTTGGAGGCTAGCGAAGATGAGCAGTTCTTC
TRBJ1-3 | TRBV4-3 | . | . | CASSQASTGSSGNTIYF | TGCGCCAGCAGCCAAGCCTCGACGGGGAGCTCTGGAAACACCATATATTTT
TRBJ1-4 | TRBV5-4 | . | . | CASSLSGAGNEKLFF | TGTGCCAGCAGCTTATCAGGGGCTGGGAATGAAAAACTGTTTTTT
TRBJ2-7 | TRBV4-2 | TRBD2 | . | CASSQRADSSGGVYEQYF | TGTGCCAGCAGCCAAAGAGCCGACTCTAGCGGGGGCGTCTACGAGCAGTACTTC
TRBJ2-7 | TRBV3-1/TRBV3-2 | . | . | CASSRREYEQYF | TGTGCCAGCAGCCGCAGGGAATACGAGCAGTACTTC
TRBJ1-4 | TRBV5-6 | TRBD1 | . | CASSRTGIEKLFF | TGTGCCAGCAGCCGGACAGGGATCGAAAAACTGTTTTTT
TRBJ1-5 | TRBV18 | . | . | CASSPGQPHNQPQHF | TGTGCCAGCTCACCAGGACAGCCCCACAATCAGCCCCAGCATTTT
TRBJ1-3 | TRBV7-9 | . | . | CASSYRVTGNTIYF | TGTGCCAGCAGCTACAGGGTTACTGGAAACACCATATATTTT
TRBJ1-4 | TRBV6-5 | TRBD1 | . | CASSLQGRSNEKLFF | TGTGCCAGCAGTTTACAGGGGAGGTCTAATGAAAAACTGTTTTTT
TRBJ2-3 | TRBV18 | TRBD2 | . | CASSPPAAGGSDTQYF | TGTGCCAGCTCACCACCGGCGGCGGGAGGGTCAGATACGCAGTATTTT
TRBJ2-3 | TRBV9 | . | . | CASSGRGSFGTDTQYF | TGTGCCAGCAGCGGACGGGGGAGTTTTGGCACAGATACGCAGTATTTT
TRBJ1-6 | TRBV6-4 | . | . | CASSPIPGHSNSPLHF | TGTGCCAGCAGTCCCATTCCGGGACATAGTAATTCACCCCTCCACTTT
TRBJ2-1 | TRBV7-9 | . | few | CASGPQSQPYNEQFF | TGTGCCAGCGGCCCACAGAGCCAACCTTACAATGAGCAGTTCTTC
TRBJ2-2 | TRBV6-1 | TRBD1 | few | CASSDRGRSYTGELFF | TGTGCCAGCAGTGACAGGGGGCGTTCGTACACCGGGGAGCTGTTTTTT
TRBJ2-1 | TRBV6-6 | TRBD1 | once | CASSYSIGTGGNEQFF | TGTGCCAGCAGTTACTCGATAGGGACAGGGGGCAATGAGCAGTTCTTC
TRBJ2-7 | TRBV19 | TRBD1 | . | CASSRDRANEQYF | TGTGCCAGTAGCCGGGACAGGGCTAACGAGCAGTACTTC
TRBJ1-1 | TRBV6-5 | . | . | CASMPNSYTEAFF | TGTGCCAGCATGCCAAACAGTTACACTGAAGCTTTCTTT
TRBJ1-6 | TRBV5-1 | . | . | CASSLGSGAGNSPLHF | TGCGCCAGCAGCTTGGGATCTGGGGCTGGAAATTCACCCCTCCACTTT
TRBJ1-2 | TRBV28 | . | . | CASSVPDSAYGYTF | TGTGCCAGCAGTGTCCCCGACAGCGCCTATGGCTACACCTTC
TRBJ1-1 | TRBV12-3/TRBV12-4 | . | once | CASSLYETEAFF | TGTGCCAGCAGTTTATATGAGACTGAAGCTTTCTTT
TRBJ2-4 | TRBV19 | . | . | CASSIWGNIPAKNIQYF | TGTGCCAGTAGTATCTGGGGCAATATACCAGCCAAAAACATTCAGTACTTC
TRBJ1-2 | TRBV7-2 | TRBD1 | . | CASSLVQGARGYTF | TGTGCCAGCAGCTTGGTACAGGGGGCCCGTGGCTACACCTTC
TRBJ1-2 | TRBV5-6 | . | . | CASTPTAGASYGYTF | TGTGCCAGCACCCCGACAGCTGGGGCTAGCTATGGCTACACCTTC
TRBJ1-4 | TRBV30 | . | . | CACREDGEKLFF | TGTGCCTGTAGAGAGGATGGGGAAAAACTGTTTTTT
TRBJ2-1 | TRBV9 | TRBD2 | . | CASSVDIAGGFDEQFF | TGTGCCAGCAGCGTAGATATTGCGGGAGGGTTCGATGAGCAGTTCTTC
TRBJ2-3 | TRBV9 | TRBD2 | . | CASSVAGEHTSTDTQYF | TGTGCCAGCAGCGTGGCGGGGGAGCACACTAGCACAGATACGCAGTATTTT
TRBJ2-1 | TRBV19 | . | . | CASSIGDEQFF | TGTGCCAGTAGTATAGGCGATGAGCAGTTCTTC
TRBJ2-3 | TRBV6-1 | . | . | CASSGPTSIGGTDTQYF | TGTGCCAGCAGTGGACCGACTAGTATTGGGGGCACAGATACGCAGTATTTT
TRBJ2-1 | TRBV27 | . | . | CASSRGRGNEQFF | TGTGCCAGCAGTCGTGGTCGGGGCAATGAGCAGTTCTTC
TRBJ1-5 | TRBV28 | TRBD1 | . | CASSWGDRGYQPQHF | TGTGCCAGCAGTTGGGGGGACAGGGGATATCAGCCCCAGCATTTT
TRBJ1-2 | TRBV30 | . | . | CAWSVGQISYTF | TGTGCCTGGAGTGTCGGACAGATAAGCTACACCTTC
TRBJ2-7 | TRBV27 | TRBD2 | . | CACRRGGAINEQYF | TGTGCCTGTAGACGGGGGGGCGCGATCAACGAGCAGTACTTC
TRBJ2-1 | TRBV19 | . | once | CASSIITGSHEQFF | TGTGCCAGTAGTATTATCACAGGGTCCCATGAGCAGTTCTTC
TRBJ2-5 | TRBV7-2 | TRBD2 | . | CASSLVTSGGPRQETQYF | TGTGCCAGCAGCTTAGTAACTAGCGGGGGCCCCCGACAAGAGACCCAGTACTTC
TRBJ2-1 | TRBV7-9 | TRBD2 | . | CASSVNPSGNNEQFF | TGTGCCAGCAGCGTAAACCCTAGCGGAAACAATGAGCAGTTCTTC
TRBJ1-2 | TRBV3-1/TRBV3-2 | TRBD1 | . | CASSPATGGNYGYTF | TGTGCCAGCAGCCCTGCCACAGGGGGCAACTATGGCTACACCTTC
TRBJ2-6 | TRBV13 | TRBD1 | once | CASSPRTGDPGANVLTF | TGTGCCAGCAGCCCACGGACAGGGGACCCCGGGGCCAACGTCCTGACTTTC
TRBJ1-3 | TRBV29-1 | TRBD1 | . | CSVAAQGNGNTIYF | TGCAGCGTTGCCGCACAGGGGAACGGAAACACCATATATTTT
TRBJ1-6 | TRBV7-3 | . | . | CASSALNNSPLHF | TGTGCCAGCAGCGCGCTAAATAATTCACCCCTCCACTTT
TRBJ1-2 | TRBV27 | . | . | CASSLTDVPGNYGYTF | TGTGCCAGCAGTTTAACGGACGTACCGGGAAACTATGGCTACACCTTC
TRBJ2-7 | TRBV27 | . | . | CASSLFTDSYEQYF | TGTGCCAGCAGTTTGTTCACAGACTCCTACGAGCAGTACTTC
TRBJ1-2 | TRBV21-1 | . | few | CASSGTGTGCSGYTF | TGTGCCAGCAGCGGCACCGGGACAGGGTGTAGTGGCTACACCTTC
TRBJ1-5 | TRBV28 | . | . | CASSTLKSGEGQPQHF | TGTGCCAGCAGCACCCTAAAGTCGGGGGAGGGTCAGCCCCAGCATTTT
TRBJ2-7 | TRBV6-5 | TRBD1 | . | CASIPGQGFNEQYF | TGTGCCAGCATTCCGGGACAGGGTTTCAACGAGCAGTACTTC